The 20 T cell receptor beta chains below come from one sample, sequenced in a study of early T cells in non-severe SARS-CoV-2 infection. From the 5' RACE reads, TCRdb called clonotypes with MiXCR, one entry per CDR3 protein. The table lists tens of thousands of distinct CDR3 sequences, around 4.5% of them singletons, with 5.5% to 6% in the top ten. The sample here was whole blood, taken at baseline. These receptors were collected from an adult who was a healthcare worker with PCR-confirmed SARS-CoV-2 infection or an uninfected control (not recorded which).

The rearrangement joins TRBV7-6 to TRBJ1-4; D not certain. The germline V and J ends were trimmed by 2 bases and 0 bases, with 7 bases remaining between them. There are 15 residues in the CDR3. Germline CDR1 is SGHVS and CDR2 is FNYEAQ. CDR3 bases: TGTGCCAGCAGCTTAAGGGCAGCAACTAATGAAAAACTGTTTTTT. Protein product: CASSLRAATNEKLFF.

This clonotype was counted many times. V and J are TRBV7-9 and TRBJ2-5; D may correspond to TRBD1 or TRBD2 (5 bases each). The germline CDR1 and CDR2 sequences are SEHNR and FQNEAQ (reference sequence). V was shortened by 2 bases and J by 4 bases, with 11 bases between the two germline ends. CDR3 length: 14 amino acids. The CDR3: CASSLWGTGETQYF. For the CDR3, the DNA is TGTGCCAGCAGCTTATGGGGGACCGGAGAGACCCAGTACTTC.

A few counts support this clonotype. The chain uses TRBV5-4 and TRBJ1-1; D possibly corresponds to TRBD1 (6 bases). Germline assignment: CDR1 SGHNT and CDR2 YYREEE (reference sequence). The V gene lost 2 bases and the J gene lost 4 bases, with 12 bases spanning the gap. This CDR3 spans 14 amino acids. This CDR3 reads CASSFAQGTTEAFF. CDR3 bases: TGTGCCAGCAGCTTCGCACAGGGAACCACTGAAGCTTTCTTT.

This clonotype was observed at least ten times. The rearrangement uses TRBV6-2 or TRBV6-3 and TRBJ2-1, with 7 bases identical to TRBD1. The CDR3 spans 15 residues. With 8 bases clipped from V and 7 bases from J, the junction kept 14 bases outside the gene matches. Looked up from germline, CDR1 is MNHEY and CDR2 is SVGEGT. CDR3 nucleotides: TGTGCCAGCGTATCTCAGGCCGGGACAGTGAATGAGCAGTTCTTC. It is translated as CASVSQAGTVNEQFF.

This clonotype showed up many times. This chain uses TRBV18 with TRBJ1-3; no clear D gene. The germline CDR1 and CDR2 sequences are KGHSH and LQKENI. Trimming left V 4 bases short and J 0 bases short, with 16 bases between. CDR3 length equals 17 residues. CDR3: CASSREEVAISGNTIYF. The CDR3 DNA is TGTGCCAGCTCACGTGAGGAGGTTGCCATCTCTGGAAACACCATATATTTT.

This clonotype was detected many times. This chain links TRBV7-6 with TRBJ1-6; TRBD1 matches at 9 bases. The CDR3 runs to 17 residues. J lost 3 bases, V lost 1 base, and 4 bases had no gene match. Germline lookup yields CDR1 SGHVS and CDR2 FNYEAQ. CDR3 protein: CASSLVSTGGYNSPLHF. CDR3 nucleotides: TGTGCCAGCAGCTTAGTGTCGACAGGGGGCTATAATTCACCCCTCCACTTT.

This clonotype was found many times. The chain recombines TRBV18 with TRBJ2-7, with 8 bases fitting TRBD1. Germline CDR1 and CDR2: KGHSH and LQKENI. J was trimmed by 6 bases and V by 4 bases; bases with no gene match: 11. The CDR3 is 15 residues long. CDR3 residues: CASSLRAGQGGEQYF. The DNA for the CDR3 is TGTGCCAGCTCACTAAGGGCAGGACAGGGAGGCGAGCAGTACTTC.

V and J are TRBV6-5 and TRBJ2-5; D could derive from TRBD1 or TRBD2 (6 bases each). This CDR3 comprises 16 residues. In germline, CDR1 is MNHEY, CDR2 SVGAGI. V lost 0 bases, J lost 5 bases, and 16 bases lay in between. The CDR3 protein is CASSYSRRGQGETQYF. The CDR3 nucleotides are TGTGCCAGCAGTTACTCCAGGCGGGGCCAGGGGGAGACCCAGTACTTC.

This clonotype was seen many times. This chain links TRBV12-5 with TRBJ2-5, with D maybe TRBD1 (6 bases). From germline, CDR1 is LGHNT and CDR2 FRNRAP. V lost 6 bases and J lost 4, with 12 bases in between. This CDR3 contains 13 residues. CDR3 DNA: TGTGCTAGTGGCAGGGGCCGGGCAGAGACCCAGTACTTC. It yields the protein CASGRGRAETQYF.

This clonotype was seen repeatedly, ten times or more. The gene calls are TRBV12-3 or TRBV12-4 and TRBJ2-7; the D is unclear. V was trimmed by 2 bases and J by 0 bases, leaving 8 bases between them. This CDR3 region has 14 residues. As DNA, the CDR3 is TGTGCCAGCAGTTTAAGGGCAAGCTCCTACGAGCAGTACTTC. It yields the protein CASSLRASSYEQYF.

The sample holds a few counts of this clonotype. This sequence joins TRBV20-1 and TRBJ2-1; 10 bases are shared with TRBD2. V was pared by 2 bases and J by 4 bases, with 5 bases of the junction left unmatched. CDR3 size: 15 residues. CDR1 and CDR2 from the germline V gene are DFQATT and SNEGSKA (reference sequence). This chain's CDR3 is CSARSGLAVYNEQFF. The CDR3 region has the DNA TGCAGTGCTAGAAGTGGACTAGCGGTTTACAATGAGCAGTTCTTC.

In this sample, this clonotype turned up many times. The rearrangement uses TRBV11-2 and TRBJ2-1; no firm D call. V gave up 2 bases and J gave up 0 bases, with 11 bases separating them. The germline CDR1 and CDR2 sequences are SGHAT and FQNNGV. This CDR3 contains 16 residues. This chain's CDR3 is CASSLRVTPSYNEQFF. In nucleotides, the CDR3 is TGTGCCAGCAGCTTAAGAGTAACCCCCTCCTACAATGAGCAGTTCTTC.

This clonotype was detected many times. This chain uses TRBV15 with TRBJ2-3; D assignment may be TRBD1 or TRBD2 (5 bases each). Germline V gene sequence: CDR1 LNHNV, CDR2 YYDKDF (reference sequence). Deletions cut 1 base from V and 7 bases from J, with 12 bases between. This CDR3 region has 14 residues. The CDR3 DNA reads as TGTGCCACCAGCAGAGTTGGGACGGAAAATACGCAGTATTTT. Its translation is CATSRVGTENTQYF.

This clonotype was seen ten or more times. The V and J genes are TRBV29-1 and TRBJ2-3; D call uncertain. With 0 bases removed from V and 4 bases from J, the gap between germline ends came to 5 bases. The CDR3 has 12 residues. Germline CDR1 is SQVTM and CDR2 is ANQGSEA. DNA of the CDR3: TGCAGCGTTGAAGATCCGGCAGATACGCAGTATTTT. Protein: CSVEDPADTQYF.

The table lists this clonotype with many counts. This CDR3 reads CATSEAGTGEETQYF. CDR3 in DNA: TGTGCCACCAGTGAGGCCGGGACAGGGGAAGAGACCCAGTACTTC. The chain recombines TRBV24-1 with TRBJ2-5, with 10 bases lining up with TRBD1. Germline CDR1 reads KGHDR; CDR2 reads SFDVKD. This CDR3 region has 15 residues. V dropped 4 bases and J dropped 3; count of bases not matched to a gene: 4.

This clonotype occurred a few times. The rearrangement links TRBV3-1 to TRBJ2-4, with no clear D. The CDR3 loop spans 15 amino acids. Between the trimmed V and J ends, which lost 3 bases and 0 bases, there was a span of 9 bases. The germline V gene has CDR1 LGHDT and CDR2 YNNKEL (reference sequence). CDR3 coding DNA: TGTGCCAGCAGCCACGATGGGCTAGCCAAAAACATTCAGTACTTC. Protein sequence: CASSHDGLAKNIQYF.

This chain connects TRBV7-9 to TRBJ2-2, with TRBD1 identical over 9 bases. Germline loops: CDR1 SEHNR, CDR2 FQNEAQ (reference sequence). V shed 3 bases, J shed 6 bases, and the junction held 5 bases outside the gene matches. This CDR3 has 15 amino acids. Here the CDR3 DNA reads TGTGCCAGCAGCTTCGGACAGGGGAGGCCCGGGGAGCTGTTTTTT. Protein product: CASSFGQGRPGELFF. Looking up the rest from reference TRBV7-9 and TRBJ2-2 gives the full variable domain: DTGVSQNPRHKITKRGQNVTFRCDPISEHNRLYWYRQTLGQGPEFLTYFQNEAQLEKSRLLSDRFSAERPKGSFSTLEIQRTEQGDSAMYLCASSFGQGRPGELFFGEGSRLTVL.

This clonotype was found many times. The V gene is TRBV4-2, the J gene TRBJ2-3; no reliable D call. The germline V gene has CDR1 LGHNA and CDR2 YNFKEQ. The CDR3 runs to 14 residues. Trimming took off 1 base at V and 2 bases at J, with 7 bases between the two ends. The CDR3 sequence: CASSQALVTDTQYF. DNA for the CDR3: TGTGCCAGCAGCCAAGCCCTAGTCACAGATACGCAGTATTTT.

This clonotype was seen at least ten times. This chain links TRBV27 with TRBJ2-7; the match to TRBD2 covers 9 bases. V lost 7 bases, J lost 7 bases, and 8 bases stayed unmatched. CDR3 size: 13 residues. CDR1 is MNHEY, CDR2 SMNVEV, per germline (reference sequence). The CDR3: CASMGLARGEQYF. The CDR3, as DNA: TGTGCCAGCATGGGACTAGCTAGGGGGGAGCAGTACTTC.

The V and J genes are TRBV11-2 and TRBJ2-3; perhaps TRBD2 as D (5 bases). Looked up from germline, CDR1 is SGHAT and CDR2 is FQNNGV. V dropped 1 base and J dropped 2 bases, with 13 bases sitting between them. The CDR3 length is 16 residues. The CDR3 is CASSLAWRADTDTQYF. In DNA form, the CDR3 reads TGTGCCAGCAGCTTAGCTTGGCGGGCCGACACAGATACGCAGTATTTT.